What follows are 9 T cell receptor beta chains derived from one specimen sequenced in a study of OX40 agonist ivuxolimab in advanced cancers. The protocol used for the library was the immunoSEQ multiplex PCR assay. In TCRdb, the immuneACCESS table is reduced to in-frame sequences with V and J assigned. These tables do not hold every clone; where another copy was compared, an unresolved V gene accounts for under half, and the others remain unexplained. Within this sample are approximately 22,000 clones, with 65% to 90% of them counted one time only. Around 16% of the sample rests with the top ten. Here the sequenced sample was CD4+ or CD8+ T cells sorted from blood, taken in a trial of the OX40 agonist ivuxolimab. Every receptor here comes from an adult with an advanced solid tumor such as melanoma, head and neck, liver or kidney cancer.

The chain combines TRBV25-1 with TRBJ2-5; D unresolved. V was clipped by 2 bases and J by 5 bases, with 6 bases between them. CDR3 length: 12 amino acids. Germline CDR1 and CDR2: MGHDK and SYGVNS. The CDR3 nucleotides are TGTGCCAGCAGTGAACTCGGTGAGACCCAGTACTTC. This gives the protein CASSELGETQYF. Filled out from reference TRBV25-1 and TRBJ2-5, the complete variable domain reads EADIYQTPRYLVIGTGKKITLECSQTMGHDKMYWYQQDPGMELHLIHYSYGVNSTEKGDLSSESTVSRIRTEHFPLTLESARPSHTSQYLCASSELGETQYFGPGTRLLVL.

The chain uses TRBV6-5 and TRBJ1-5, with 7 bases matching TRBD1. The CDR3 is made up of 15 amino acids. V trimming: 3 bases; J trimming: 7 bases; junction bases outside the gene matches: 9. Germline V gene lookup returns CDR1 MNHEY and CDR2 SVGAGI. The CDR3 region has the DNA TGTGCCAGCAGTTATCTGACAGGGAAGCAACAGCCCCAGCATTTT. This gives the protein CASSYLTGKQQPQHF.

The V gene is TRBV5-4, the J gene TRBJ2-1; D remains ambiguous. CDR3 size: 13 residues. Germline V gene sequence: CDR1 SGHNT, CDR2 YYREEE (reference sequence). The germline V and J ends were trimmed by 1 base and 5 bases, with 7 bases remaining between them. The CDR3 sequence is CASSLQWNNEQFF. CDR3 nucleotides: TGTGCCAGCAGCTTGCAGTGGAACAATGAGCAGTTCTTC.

The chain carries TRBV27 and TRBJ1-6; 9 nucleotides line up with TRBD1. Trimming removed 6 bases from V and 6 bases from J; junction bases left unmatched: 24. The germline V gene has CDR1 MNHEY and CDR2 SMNVEV (reference sequence). This CDR3 has 21 residues. CDR3 sequence (DNA): TGTGCCAGCAGCCCGGGGACAGGGTTGCTGGGGGACCCTATCTTTAATTCACCCCTCCACTTT. Encoded protein: CASSPGTGLLGDPIFNSPLHF.

The chain has TRBV7-6 and TRBJ2-3; 14 nucleotides line up with TRBD2. The V segment lost 1 base and the J segment 0 bases; nucleotides outside the gene matches: 3. Per germline, CDR1 SGHVS and CDR2 FNYEAQ. CDR3 size: 18 residues. The DNA for the CDR3 is TGTGCCAGCAGCTTAGGGACTAGCGGGGGGACTAGCACAGATACGCAGTATTTT. Translated, it gives CASSLGTSGGTSTDTQYF.

The CDR3 nucleotides read TGTGCCAGCAGCTGGTCAGGGAGGAGGGGGAGGGCAGATACGCAGTATTTT. It translates to CASSWSGRRGRADTQYF. The V and J genes are TRBV11-3 and TRBJ2-3; D might be TRBD2 (7 bases). The CDR3 is 17 amino acids. Trimming removed 4 bases at V and 4 bases at J, with 21 bases between. Germline CDR1 and CDR2: SGHNT and YENEEA.

The V call is TRBV7-2, the J call TRBJ1-2, with D maybe TRBD1 (5 bases). Germline V gene data show CDR1 as SGHTA and CDR2 as FQGNSA. V was shortened by 1 base and J by 4 bases, with 10 bases between the two germline ends. This CDR3 is 14 amino acids long. Here the CDR3 reads CASSLEAGIYGYTF. CDR3 nucleotide sequence: TGTGCCAGCAGCTTAGAAGCAGGGATCTATGGCTACACCTTC.

This chain connects TRBV9 to TRBJ1-2; D not certain. The CDR3 covers 15 residues. V was shortened by 0 bases and J by 0 bases, with 9 bases between the two germline ends. Germline-derived CDR1 and CDR2 are SGDLS and YYNGEE. The DNA for the CDR3 is TGTGCCAGCAGCGTAGGCTCGGAAGCTAACTATGGCTACACCTTC. It yields the protein CASSVGSEANYGYTF.

J is TRBJ2-1 and V is TRBV5-1, with D unclear. Trimming removed 4 bases at V and 6 bases at J, with 11 bases between. Germline loops: CDR1 SGHRS, CDR2 YFSETQ. There are 13 residues in the CDR3. CDR3 DNA: TGCGCCAGCAGCCCAAACCCAGGCAATGAGCAGTTCTTC. It is translated as CASSPNPGNEQFF. Variable domain in full (rest from reference TRBV5-1 and TRBJ2-1): KAGVTQTPRYLIKTRGQQVTLSCSPISGHRSVSWYQQTPGQGLQFLFEYFSETQRNKGNFPGRFSGRQFSNSRSEMNVSTLELGDSALYLCASSPNPGNEQFFGPGTRLTVL.